This T cell receptor (beta chain) is drawn from a study of T cells in Graves' hyperthyroidism and ophthalmopathy. With respect to this clonotype: Its antigen remains unidentified.

The study's findings and limits: Most thyroid clonotypes with frequency above 0.001 were detected in blood. Onset of ophthalmopathy came a median 6.5 months after the model predicted it. Stable hyperthyroidism was separated from ophthalmopathy by a model based on 13 V-J features.

Regions amplified from RNA transcripts were the TCR beta CDR3 regions. During a first-round RT-PCR of the TCR CDR3, the HTBI primer set was used. TCRdb used MiXCR to reprocess the multiplex PCR reads, holding one entry per CDR3 protein. The repertoire holds 650,000 to 800,000 distinct CDR3 sequences, with about 45% as singletons. Patients with uncontrolled infections, other autoimmune diseases, pregnancy or lactation were excluded. This TCR was recovered from an adult man with Graves' disease, either hyperthyroidism or ophthalmopathy (not recorded which). Sequences were obtained from peripheral blood or thyroid tissue (not recorded which).

CDR3 coding DNA: TGCGCCAGCAGAGAGGCAGGGACCCAGTACTTC. Translating gives CASREAGTQYF. V and J are TRBV5-1 and TRBJ2-5; D is undetermined. The germline V gene encodes CDR1 SGHRS and CDR2 YFSETQ. The length of the CDR3 is 11 residues. The V end was cut by 5 bases, the J end by 7 bases, with 9 bases between.